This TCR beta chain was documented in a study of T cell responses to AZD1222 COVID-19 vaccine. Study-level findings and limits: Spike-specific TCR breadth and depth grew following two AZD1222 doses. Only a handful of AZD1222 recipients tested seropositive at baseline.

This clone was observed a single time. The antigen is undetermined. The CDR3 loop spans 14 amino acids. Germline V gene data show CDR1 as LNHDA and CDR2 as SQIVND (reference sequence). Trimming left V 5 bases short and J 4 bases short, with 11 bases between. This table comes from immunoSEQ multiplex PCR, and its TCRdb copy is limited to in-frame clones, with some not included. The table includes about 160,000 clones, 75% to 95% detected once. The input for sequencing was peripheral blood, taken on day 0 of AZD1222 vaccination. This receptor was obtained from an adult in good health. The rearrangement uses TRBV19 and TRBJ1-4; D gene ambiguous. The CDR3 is CASSSRYSNEKLFF. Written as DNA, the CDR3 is TGTGCCAGTAGTTCACGGTATAGTAATGAAAAACTGTTTTTT.